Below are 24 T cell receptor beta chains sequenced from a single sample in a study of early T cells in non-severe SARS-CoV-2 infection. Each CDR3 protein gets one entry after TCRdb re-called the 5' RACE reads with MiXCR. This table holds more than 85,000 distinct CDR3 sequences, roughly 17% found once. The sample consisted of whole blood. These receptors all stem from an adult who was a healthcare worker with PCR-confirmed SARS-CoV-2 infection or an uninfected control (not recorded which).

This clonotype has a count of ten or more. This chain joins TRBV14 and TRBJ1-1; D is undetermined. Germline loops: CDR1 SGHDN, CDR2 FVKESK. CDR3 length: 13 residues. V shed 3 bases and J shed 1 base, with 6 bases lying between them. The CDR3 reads CASSQRKNTEAFF. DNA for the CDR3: TGTGCCAGCAGCCAGAGGAAGAACACTGAAGCTTTCTTT.

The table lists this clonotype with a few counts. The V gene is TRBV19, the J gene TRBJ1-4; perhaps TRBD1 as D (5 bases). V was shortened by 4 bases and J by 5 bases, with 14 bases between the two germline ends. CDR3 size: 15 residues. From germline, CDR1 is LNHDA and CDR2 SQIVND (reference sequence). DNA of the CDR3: TGTGCCAGTAGTAACTCCGGGACGGTGAATGAAAAACTGTTTTTT. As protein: CASSNSGTVNEKLFF.

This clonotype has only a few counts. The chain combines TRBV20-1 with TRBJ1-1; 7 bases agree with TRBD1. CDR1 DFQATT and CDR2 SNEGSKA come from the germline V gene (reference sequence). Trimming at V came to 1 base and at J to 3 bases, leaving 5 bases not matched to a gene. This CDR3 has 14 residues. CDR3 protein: CSARVAGGDTEAFF. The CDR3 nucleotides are TGCAGTGCTAGAGTAGCAGGGGGTGACACTGAAGCTTTCTTT.

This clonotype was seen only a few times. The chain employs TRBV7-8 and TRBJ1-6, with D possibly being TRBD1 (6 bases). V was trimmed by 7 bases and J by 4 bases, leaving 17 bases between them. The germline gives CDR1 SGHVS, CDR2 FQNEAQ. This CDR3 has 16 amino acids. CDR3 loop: CASTTRQARYNSPLHF. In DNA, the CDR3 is TGTGCCAGCACCACGAGACAGGCACGTTATAATTCACCCCTCCACTTT.

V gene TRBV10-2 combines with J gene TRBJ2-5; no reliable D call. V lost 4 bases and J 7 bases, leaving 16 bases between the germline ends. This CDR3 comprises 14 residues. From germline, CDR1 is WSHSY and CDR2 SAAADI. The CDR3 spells CASSVVTQWGTQYF. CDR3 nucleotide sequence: TGCGCCAGCAGTGTGGTAACTCAATGGGGGACCCAGTACTTC.

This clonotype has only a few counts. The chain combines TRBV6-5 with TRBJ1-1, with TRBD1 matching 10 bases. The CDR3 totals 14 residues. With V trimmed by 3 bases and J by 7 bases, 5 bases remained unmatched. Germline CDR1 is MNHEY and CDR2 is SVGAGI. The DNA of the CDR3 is TGTGCCAGCAGTTATGGACAGGGGGAGGGTGAAGCTTTCTTT. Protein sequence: CASSYGQGEGEAFF.

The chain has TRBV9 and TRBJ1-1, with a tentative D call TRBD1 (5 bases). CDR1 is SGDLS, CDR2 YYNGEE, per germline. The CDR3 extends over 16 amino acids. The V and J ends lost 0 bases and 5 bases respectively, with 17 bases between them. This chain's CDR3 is CASSVDGEQRGTEAFF. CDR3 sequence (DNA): TGTGCCAGCAGCGTAGATGGTGAACAGAGGGGAACTGAAGCTTTCTTT.

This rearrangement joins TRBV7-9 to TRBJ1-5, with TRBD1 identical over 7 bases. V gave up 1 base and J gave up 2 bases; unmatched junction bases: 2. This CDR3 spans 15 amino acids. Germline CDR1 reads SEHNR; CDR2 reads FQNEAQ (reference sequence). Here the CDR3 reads CASSLEGQGNQPQHF. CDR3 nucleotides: TGTGCCAGCAGCTTAGAAGGACAGGGCAATCAGCCCCAGCATTTT.

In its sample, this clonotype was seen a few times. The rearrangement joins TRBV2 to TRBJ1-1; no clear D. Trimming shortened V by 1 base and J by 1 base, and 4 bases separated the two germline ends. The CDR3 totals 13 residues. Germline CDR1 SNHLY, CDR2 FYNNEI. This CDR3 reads CASSEVGNTEAFF. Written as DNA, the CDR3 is TGTGCCAGCAGTGAAGTTGGGAACACTGAAGCTTTCTTT. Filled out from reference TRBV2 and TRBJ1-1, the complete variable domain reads EPEVTQTPSHQVTQMGQEVILRCVPISNHLYFYWYRQILGQKVEFLVSFYNNEISEKSEIFDDQFSVERPDGSNFTLKIRSTKLEDSAMYFCASSEVGNTEAFFGQGTRLTVV.

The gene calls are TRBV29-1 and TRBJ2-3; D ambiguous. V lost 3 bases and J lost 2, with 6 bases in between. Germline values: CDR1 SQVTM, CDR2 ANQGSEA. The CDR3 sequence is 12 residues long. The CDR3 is CSVDPNTDTQYF. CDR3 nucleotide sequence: TGCAGCGTTGACCCCAACACAGATACGCAGTATTTT.

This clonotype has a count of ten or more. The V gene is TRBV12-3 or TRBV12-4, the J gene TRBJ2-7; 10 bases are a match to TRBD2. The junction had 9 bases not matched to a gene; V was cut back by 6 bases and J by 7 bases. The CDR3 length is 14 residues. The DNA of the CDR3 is TGTGCCAGCAGAGCGGGAGGGTTTTTGGGAGAGCAGTACTTC. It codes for CASRAGGFLGEQYF.

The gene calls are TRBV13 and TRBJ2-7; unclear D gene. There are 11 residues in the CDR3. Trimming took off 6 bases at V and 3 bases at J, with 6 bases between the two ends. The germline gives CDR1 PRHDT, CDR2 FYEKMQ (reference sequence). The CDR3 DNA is TGTGCCAGCAGTTTCCACTACGAGCAGTACTTC. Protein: CASSFHYEQYF.

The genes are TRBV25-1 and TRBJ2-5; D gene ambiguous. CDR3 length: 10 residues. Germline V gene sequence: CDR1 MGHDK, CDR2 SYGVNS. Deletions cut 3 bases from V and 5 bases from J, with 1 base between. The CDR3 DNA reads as TGTGCCAGCAGTGAGGAGACCCAGTACTTC. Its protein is CASSEETQYF.

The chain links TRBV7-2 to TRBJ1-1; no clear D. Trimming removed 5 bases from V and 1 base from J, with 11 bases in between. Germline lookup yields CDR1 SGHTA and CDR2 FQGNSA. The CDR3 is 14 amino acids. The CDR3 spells CASSPQTGNTEAFF. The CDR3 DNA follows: TGTGCCAGCAGCCCCCAGACTGGGAACACTGAAGCTTTCTTT.

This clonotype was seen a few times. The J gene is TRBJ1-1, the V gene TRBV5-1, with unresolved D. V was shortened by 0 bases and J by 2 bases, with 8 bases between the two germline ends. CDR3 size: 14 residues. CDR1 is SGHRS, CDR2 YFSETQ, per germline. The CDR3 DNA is TGCGCCAGCAGCTTGGACAGATCAAACACTGAAGCTTTCTTT. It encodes CASSLDRSNTEAFF.

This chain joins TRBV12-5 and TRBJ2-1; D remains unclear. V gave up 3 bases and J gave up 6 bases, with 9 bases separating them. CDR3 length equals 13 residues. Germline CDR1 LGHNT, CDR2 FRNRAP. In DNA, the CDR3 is TGTGCTAGTGGTTTAAATCCGCCCAATGAGCAGTTCTTC. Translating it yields CASGLNPPNEQFF. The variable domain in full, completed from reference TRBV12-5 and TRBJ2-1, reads DARVTQTPRHKVTEMGQEVTMRCQPILGHNTVFWYRQTMMQGLELLAYFRNRAPLDDSGMPKDRFSAEMPDATLATLKIQPSEPRDSAVYFCASGLNPPNEQFFGPGTRLTVL.

The chain's CDR3 is CASSSKQANTEAFF. The CDR3 region has the DNA TGTGCCAGCTCATCAAAGCAGGCGAACACTGAAGCTTTCTTT. The chain recombines TRBV18 with TRBJ1-1; D unclear. The germline V gene encodes CDR1 KGHSH and CDR2 LQKENI. This CDR3 comprises 14 residues. Trimming shortened V by 5 bases and J by 1 base, and 11 bases separated the two germline ends.

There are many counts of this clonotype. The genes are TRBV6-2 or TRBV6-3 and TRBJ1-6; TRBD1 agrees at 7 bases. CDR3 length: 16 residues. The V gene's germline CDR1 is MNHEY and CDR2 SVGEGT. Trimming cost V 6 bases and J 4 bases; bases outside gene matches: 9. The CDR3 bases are TGTGCCAGCAGCTCTTCCAGGGGGGTGTATAATTCACCCCTCCACTTT. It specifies CASSSSRGVYNSPLHF.

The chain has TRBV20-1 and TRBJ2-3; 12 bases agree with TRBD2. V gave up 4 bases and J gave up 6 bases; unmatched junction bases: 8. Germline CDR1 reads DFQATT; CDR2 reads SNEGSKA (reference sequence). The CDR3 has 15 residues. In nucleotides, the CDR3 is TGCAGTGCTATAAGACTAGCGGGGGCCCCCGATACGCAGTATTTT. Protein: CSAIRLAGAPDTQYF.

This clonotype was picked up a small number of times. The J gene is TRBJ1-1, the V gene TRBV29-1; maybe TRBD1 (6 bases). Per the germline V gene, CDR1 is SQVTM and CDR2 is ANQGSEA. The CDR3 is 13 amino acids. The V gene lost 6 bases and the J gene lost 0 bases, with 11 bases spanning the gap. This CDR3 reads CSVRGVMNTEAFF. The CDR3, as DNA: TGCAGCGTCAGGGGAGTCATGAACACTGAAGCTTTCTTT.

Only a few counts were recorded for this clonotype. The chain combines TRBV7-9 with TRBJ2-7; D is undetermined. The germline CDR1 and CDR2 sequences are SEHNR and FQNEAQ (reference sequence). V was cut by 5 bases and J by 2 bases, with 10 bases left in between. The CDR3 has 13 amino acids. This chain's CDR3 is CASSVPATYEQYF. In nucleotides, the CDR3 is TGTGCCAGCAGCGTTCCGGCGACCTACGAGCAGTACTTC.

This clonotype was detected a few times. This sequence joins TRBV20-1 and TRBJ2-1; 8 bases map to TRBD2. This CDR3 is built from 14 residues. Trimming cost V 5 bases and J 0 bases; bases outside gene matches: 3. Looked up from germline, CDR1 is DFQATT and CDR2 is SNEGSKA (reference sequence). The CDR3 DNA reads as TGCAGTGCTTCGACTAGCGACTCCTACAATGAGCAGTTCTTC. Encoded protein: CSASTSDSYNEQFF.

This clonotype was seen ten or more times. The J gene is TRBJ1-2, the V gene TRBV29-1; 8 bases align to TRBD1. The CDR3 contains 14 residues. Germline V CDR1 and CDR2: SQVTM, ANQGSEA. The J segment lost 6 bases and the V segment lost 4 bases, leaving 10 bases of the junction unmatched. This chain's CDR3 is CSVGSLRGRNGYTF. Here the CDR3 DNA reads TGCAGCGTTGGAAGTCTCAGGGGGCGAAATGGCTACACCTTC. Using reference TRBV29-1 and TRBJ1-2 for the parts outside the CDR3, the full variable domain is SAVISQKPSRDICQRGTSLTIQCQVDSQVTMMFWYRQQPGQSLTLIATANQGSEATYESGFVIDKFPISRPNLTFSTLTVSNMSPEDSSIYLCSVGSLRGRNGYTFGSGTRLTVV.

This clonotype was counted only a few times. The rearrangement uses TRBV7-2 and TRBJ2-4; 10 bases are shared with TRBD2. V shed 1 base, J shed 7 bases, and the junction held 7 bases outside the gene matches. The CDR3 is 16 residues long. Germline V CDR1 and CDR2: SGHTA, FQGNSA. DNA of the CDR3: TGTGCCAGCAGCTTAGTGGCTAGCGGGGGCTGGAACATTCAGTACTTC. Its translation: CASSLVASGGWNIQYF.